Listed here are 32 T cell receptor beta chains from one sample, sequenced in a study of early T cells in non-severe SARS-CoV-2 infection. MiXCR, run by TCRdb on the 5' RACE reads, gives a single entry per CDR3 protein. The sample yields 50,000 to 80,000 distinct CDR3 sequences, about 4.9% seen once. The sequenced sample consisted of whole blood. Every receptor here comes from an adult who was a healthcare worker with PCR-confirmed SARS-CoV-2 infection or an uninfected control (not recorded which).

The rearrangement uses TRBV7-2 and TRBJ2-3, with D possibly TRBD2 on 6 matching bases. This CDR3 contains 12 residues. Germline V CDR1 and CDR2: SGHTA, FQGNSA. Trimming stripped 2 bases from V and 10 bases from J, with 10 bases between. CDR3 bases: TGTGCCAGCAGCTTACCCCGCGGGGCGCAGTATTTT. This encodes CASSLPRGAQYF.

This clonotype has at least ten counts. The V call is TRBV7-2, the J call TRBJ2-6; perhaps TRBD1 as D (6 bases). The CDR3 length is 17 residues. V was clipped by 3 bases and J by 0 bases, with 12 bases between them. Germline lookup yields CDR1 SGHTA and CDR2 FQGNSA. CDR3 sequence reads: CASSLDSLSSGANVLTF. The CDR3 DNA is TGTGCCAGCAGCTTGGACAGCTTGAGCTCTGGGGCCAACGTCCTGACTTTC.

In nucleotides, the CDR3 is TGTGCCAGCAGCTTAGACGGGGCCTCCTACGAGCAGTACTTC. Protein: CASSLDGASYEQYF. The chain is built from TRBV7-9 and TRBJ2-7; either TRBD1 or TRBD2 may fit D (5 bases each). The CDR3 is 14 amino acids. Between the trimmed V and J ends, which lost 1 base and 0 bases, there was a span of 7 bases. Germline loops: CDR1 SEHNR, CDR2 FQNEAQ (reference sequence).

Ten or more counts support this clonotype. The chain couples TRBV14 to TRBJ2-1; D gene uncertain. The CDR3 spans 15 residues. The germline V gene has CDR1 SGHDN and CDR2 FVKESK. The V and J ends lost 1 base and 6 bases respectively, with 13 bases between them. The CDR3 reads CASSQVVMYSNEQFF. For the CDR3, the DNA is TGTGCCAGCAGCCAAGTAGTAATGTATAGCAATGAGCAGTTCTTC.

This chain links TRBV24-1 with TRBJ2-4; a possible D gene is TRBD1 (5 bases). This CDR3 spans 12 amino acids. The V gene's germline CDR1 is KGHDR and CDR2 SFDVKD. Deletions cut 9 bases from V and 2 bases from J, with 7 bases between. Here the CDR3 reads CATQGTKNIQYF. CDR3 in DNA: TGTGCCACCCAGGGAACCAAAAACATTCAGTACTTC.

This clonotype was seen repeatedly, ten times or more. The gene calls are TRBV7-6 and TRBJ2-4; the D is unclear. CDR1 is SGHVS and CDR2 is FNYEAQ in the germline V gene. There are 17 residues in the CDR3. Trimming removed 5 bases at V and 2 bases at J, with 19 bases between. CDR3 sequence: CASSPISTWISKNIQYF. The CDR3 DNA is TGTGCCAGCAGCCCCATTTCAACTTGGATTTCCAAAAACATTCAGTACTTC.

Many counts were recorded for this clonotype. This sequence joins TRBV10-3 and TRBJ1-2; TRBD1 aligns across 9 bases. Looked up from germline, CDR1 is ENHRY and CDR2 is SYGVKD. The CDR3 runs 15 residues. Losses at the gene ends were 10 bases for V and 0 bases for J; bases not matched to a gene: 9. CDR3 region: CATRTGAQTNYGYTF. CDR3 bases: TGTGCCACGAGGACAGGGGCGCAAACTAACTATGGCTACACCTTC.

The chain uses TRBV4-2 and TRBJ2-3, with D tentatively TRBD2 (7 bases). Deletions cut 7 bases from V and 2 bases from J, with 13 bases between. The CDR3 covers 14 residues. From germline, CDR1 is LGHNA and CDR2 YNFKEQ. CDR3 sequence: CASKRGAPTDTQYF. The CDR3 DNA is TGTGCCAGCAAACGGGGGGCACCCACAGATACGCAGTATTTT.

This clonotype was detected many times. The chain combines TRBV7-8 with TRBJ2-7; 12 nucleotides align to TRBD2. In germline, CDR1 is SGHVS, CDR2 FQNEAQ. Trimming at V came to 3 bases and at J to 9 bases, leaving 9 bases not matched to a gene. This CDR3 comprises 15 residues. CDR3 in amino acids: CASSFLAGGQPGQYF. DNA for the CDR3: TGTGCCAGCAGCTTTCTAGCGGGGGGGCAGCCTGGGCAGTACTTC. The whole variable domain, filled in from reference TRBV7-8 and TRBJ2-7, reads GAGVSQSPRYKVAKRGQDVALRCDPISGHVSLFWYQQALGQGPEFLTYFQNEAQLDKSGLPSDRFFAERPEGSVSTLKIQRTQQEDSAVYLCASSFLAGGQPGQYFGPGTRLTVT.

The table lists this clonotype with many counts. The chain combines TRBV6-5 with TRBJ2-5, with D maybe TRBD1 (6 bases). Germline V gene sequence: CDR1 MNHEY, CDR2 SVGAGI. Trimming shortened V by 2 bases and J by 4 bases, and 14 bases separated the two germline ends. This CDR3 region has 15 residues. The CDR3 nucleotides read TGTGCCAGCAGTTACGCAGGACAGTCGGGAGAGACCCAGTACTTC. This translates into CASSYAGQSGETQYF.

There are many counts of this clonotype. This chain joins TRBV20-1 and TRBJ2-1; 10 bases map to TRBD1. The CDR3 loop spans 14 amino acids. Germline V lookup: CDR1 DFQATT, CDR2 SNEGSKA (reference sequence). The V and J ends lost 6 bases and 4 bases, in that order; junction bases with no gene match: 6. Here the CDR3 reads CSAARDRGYNEQFF. The CDR3 DNA sequence: TGCAGTGCGGCCCGGGACAGGGGTTACAATGAGCAGTTCTTC.

This clonotype has a handful of counts. The CDR3 coding sequence is TGTGCCACCAGTGATACGACAGGGGGTTACTACGAGCAGTACTTC. This translates into CATSDTTGGYYEQYF. The rearrangement links TRBV24-1 to TRBJ2-7; 9 bases are shared with TRBD1. The CDR3 runs to 15 residues. Germline V gene lookup returns CDR1 KGHDR and CDR2 SFDVKD. The junction had 5 bases not matched to a gene; V was cut back by 3 bases and J by 3 bases.

This clonotype was seen only a few times. The chain is built from TRBV5-4 and TRBJ1-6; a possible D gene is TRBD1 (6 bases). This CDR3 is 14 amino acids long. V lost 5 bases and J 7 bases, leaving 13 bases between the germline ends. CDR1 is SGHNT, CDR2 YYREEE, per germline (reference sequence). The CDR3, as DNA: TGTGCCAGCAGTTCACAGGGAGGGAATTCACCCCTCCACTTT. It yields the protein CASSSQGGNSPLHF. Combining the CDR3 with reference TRBV5-4 and TRBJ1-6 gives the whole variable domain ETGVTQSPTHLIKTRGQQVTLRCSSQSGHNTVSWYQQALGQGPQFIFQYYREEENGRGNFPPRFSGLQFPNYSSELNVNALELDDSALYLCASSSQGGNSPLHFGNGTRLTVT.

This clonotype showed up many times. The gene calls are TRBV6-6 and TRBJ2-3; D gene uncertain. Germline CDR1 MNHNY, CDR2 SVGAGI (reference sequence). The length of the CDR3 is 16 residues. Trimming stripped 4 bases from V and 0 bases from J, with 14 bases between. In nucleotides, the CDR3 is TGTGCCAGCAGTTTACTCAGAGGAGCTAGCACAGATACGCAGTATTTT. Translating it yields CASSLLRGASTDTQYF.

In this sample, this clonotype turned up many times. The chain couples TRBV2 to TRBJ1-2, with D unclear. With 0 bases removed from V and 2 bases from J, the gap between germline ends came to 7 bases. Germline V gene data show CDR1 as SNHLY and CDR2 as FYNNEI. The length of the CDR3 is 14 residues. CDR3 protein: CASSEAGGNYGYTF. Written as DNA, the CDR3 is TGTGCCAGCAGTGAAGCTGGCGGGAACTATGGCTACACCTTC.

This clonotype was picked up many times. V gene TRBV11-2 combines with J gene TRBJ2-1, with 8 bases lining up with TRBD2. The CDR3 is 16 residues long. CDR1 and CDR2 (germline): SGHAT, FQNNGV. V lost 2 bases to trimming and J lost 5 bases; unmatched junction nucleotides: 8. The CDR3 DNA reads as TGTGCCAGCAGCTTATTACGCGGGAGGACCCACAATGAGCAGTTCTTC. Translating gives CASSLLRGRTHNEQFF.

At least ten counts were recorded for this clonotype. The rearrangement uses TRBV6-1 and TRBJ2-2; TRBD2 agrees at 11 bases. The CDR3 is 18 residues long. V lost 4 bases, J lost 0 bases, and 7 bases stayed unmatched. CDR1 is MNHNS and CDR2 is SASEGT in the germline V gene. The CDR3 loop is CASSVLAGGLANTGELFF. The CDR3 DNA follows: TGTGCCAGCAGTGTCCTAGCGGGGGGCCTCGCGAACACCGGGGAGCTGTTTTTT.

This clonotype has at least ten counts. The V call is TRBV5-4, the J call TRBJ2-3, with 11 bases lining up with TRBD2. V lost 0 bases to trimming and J lost 8 bases; unmatched junction nucleotides: 8. Germline V gives CDR1 SGHNT, CDR2 YYREEE (reference sequence). This CDR3 spans 16 amino acids. The CDR3 bases are TGTGCCAGCAGCTTGGAGAGTAGCGGGAGGGCTTTTACGCAGTATTTT. Residues: CASSLESSGRAFTQYF.

This clonotype was counted a few times. The CDR3 spells CASSLGGSRQETQYF. The CDR3, as DNA: TGTGCCAGCAGCTTAGGGGGCAGCCGCCAAGAGACCCAGTACTTC. This chain connects TRBV7-2 to TRBJ2-5; D perhaps matches TRBD1 (5 bases). CDR1 and CDR2 from the germline V gene are SGHTA and FQGNSA. V was clipped by 1 base and J by 1 base, with 10 bases between them. CDR3 size: 15 residues.

This clonotype was counted ten times or more. The chain employs TRBV5-1 and TRBJ1-6; 9 bases are a match to TRBD1. V shed 0 bases and J 10 bases; nucleotides not matched to a gene: 5. CDR1 and CDR2 from the germline V gene are SGHRS and YFSETQ. The CDR3 is 15 residues long. The CDR3 loop is CASSLEGTGTSPLHF. The CDR3 bases are TGCGCCAGCAGCTTGGAGGGGACAGGGACCTCACCCCTCCACTTT. Full variable domain (outside the CDR3, taken from reference TRBV5-1 and TRBJ1-6): KAGVTQTPRYLIKTRGQQVTLSCSPISGHRSVSWYQQTPGQGLQFLFEYFSETQRNKGNFPGRFSGRQFSNSRSEMNVSTLELGDSALYLCASSLEGTGTSPLHFGNGTRLTVT.

This clonotype has a count of ten or more. This chain connects TRBV7-2 to TRBJ2-3; 7 bases are a match to TRBD2. The CDR3 extends over 16 amino acids. J gave up 6 bases and V 0 bases, and 9 bases lay outside the gene matches. Looked up from germline, CDR1 is SGHTA and CDR2 is FQGNSA. CDR3 nucleotides: TGTGCCAGCAGCTTAGCCTCGACTAGCCGAGGGGATACGCAGTATTTT. Its translation is CASSLASTSRGDTQYF. Together with reference TRBV7-2 and TRBJ2-3, the CDR3 gives the full variable domain: GAGVSQSPSNKVTEKGKDVELRCDPISGHTALYWYRQSLGQGLEFLIYFQGNSAPDKSGLPSDRFSAERTGGSVSTLTIQRTQQEDSAVYLCASSLASTSRGDTQYFGPGTRLTVL.

This clonotype has only a few counts. The rearrangement links TRBV7-9 to TRBJ2-1; 8 bases align to TRBD2. Trimming cost V 5 bases and J 1 base; bases outside gene matches: 7. The CDR3 consists of 16 residues. The germline V gene has CDR1 SEHNR and CDR2 FQNEAQ (reference sequence). CDR3 sequence reads: CASSPTSGFSYNEQFF. CDR3 DNA: TGTGCCAGCAGCCCCACTAGCGGATTTTCCTACAATGAGCAGTTCTTC.

In its sample, this clonotype was seen many times. The gene calls are TRBV7-3 and TRBJ2-7; 9 bases map to TRBD2. The J segment lost 4 bases and the V segment lost 5 bases, leaving 24 bases of the junction unmatched. Germline CDR1 reads SGHTA; CDR2 reads FQGTGA. The CDR3 loop spans 20 amino acids. In DNA form, the CDR3 reads TGTGCCAGCAGCAGTAGCTTAGCGGGGGCCCTATTGAGCCCCTATTACGAGCAGTACTTC. This gives the protein CASSSSLAGALLSPYYEQYF.

This clonotype was detected ten times or more. V is TRBV4-1 and J is TRBJ1-4; 11 bases match TRBD1. V was clipped by 5 bases and J by 3 bases; unmatched bases: 8. The germline V gene encodes CDR1 MGHRA and CDR2 YSYEKL. This CDR3 region has 17 residues. In nucleotides, the CDR3 is TGCGCCAGCAGCGTCCAGGACAGGGGGCTTGCTAATGAAAAACTGTTTTTT. The encoded protein is CASSVQDRGLANEKLFF.

This clonotype has at least ten counts. The chain recombines TRBV7-2 with TRBJ2-2; D gene uncertain. CDR1 and CDR2 (germline): SGHTA, FQGNSA. With 1 base removed from V and 7 bases from J, the gap between germline ends came to 4 bases. CDR3 size: 12 residues. CDR3 residues: CASSLGYGELFF. The CDR3 DNA reads TGTGCCAGCAGCTTAGGCTACGGGGAGCTGTTTTTT.

This clonotype has at least ten counts. This sequence joins TRBV21-1 and TRBJ2-5; the DNA was not compared with TRBD1, the D call given in the table. TRBV21-1 is assigned pseudogene status. CDR3 length: 13 amino acids. The CDR3 coding sequence is TGTGCCAGCAGCAGCGACAGGGGTGAGACCCAGTACTTC. As protein: CASSSDRGETQYF.

This clonotype was seen only a few times. Here the CDR3 reads CASSLGTGWNTGELFF. The CDR3 bases are TGTGCCAGCTCACTCGGGACAGGGTGGAACACCGGGGAGCTGTTTTTT. The chain uses TRBV18 and TRBJ2-2, with 9 bases lining up with TRBD1. CDR3 length equals 16 residues. V gave up 4 bases and J gave up 1 base; unmatched junction bases: 4. Per germline, CDR1 KGHSH and CDR2 LQKENI.

Many counts were recorded for this clonotype. This sequence joins TRBV11-2 and TRBJ2-1, with 9 bases lining up with TRBD2. CDR1 is SGHAT and CDR2 is FQNNGV in the germline V gene. Losses at the gene ends were 5 bases for V and 7 bases for J; bases not matched to a gene: 9. The CDR3 spans 15 residues. CDR3 region: CASSHGTSRMNEQFF. DNA for the CDR3: TGTGCCAGCAGCCACGGGACTAGCCGCATGAATGAGCAGTTCTTC.

This clonotype was recorded a few times. The genes are TRBV7-2 and TRBJ2-7; TRBD2 aligns across 9 bases. CDR1 is SGHTA, CDR2 FQGNSA, per germline. The CDR3 has 15 residues. Germline trimming cut 2 bases from V and 3 bases from J; bases unmatched to any gene: 5. The CDR3 sequence is CASSLRLAGIYEQYF. In nucleotides, the CDR3 is TGTGCCAGCAGCTTACGGCTAGCGGGGATCTACGAGCAGTACTTC.

This clonotype was observed at least ten times. V and J are TRBV6-2 or TRBV6-3 and TRBJ2-7; the match to TRBD1 covers 10 bases. The CDR3 spans 14 residues. J lost 5 bases, V lost 4 bases, and 5 bases had no gene match. Germline CDR1 MNHEY, CDR2 SVGEGT. CDR3 loop: CASSLRGQGNEQYF. The CDR3 region has the DNA TGTGCCAGCAGTTTGCGGGGACAGGGGAACGAGCAGTACTTC.

This clonotype was recorded at least ten times. This chain joins TRBV20-1 and TRBJ1-5; 10 nucleotides match TRBD1. With V trimmed by 0 bases and J by 2 bases, 1 base remained unmatched. The CDR3 is 15 amino acids. Germline V CDR1 and CDR2: DFQATT, SNEGSKA (reference sequence). CDR3 residues: CSAREGTGGNQPQHF. The CDR3 DNA reads TGCAGTGCTAGAGAGGGGACAGGGGGCAATCAGCCCCAGCATTTT.

This clonotype was observed at least ten times. This chain uses TRBV7-3 with TRBJ1-1; the D gene is possibly TRBD1 (5 bases). The CDR3 totals 16 residues. Trimming cost V 5 bases and J 1 base, with 17 bases left between them. Germline CDR1 and CDR2: SGHTA and FQGTGA. CDR3 region: CASSPFGTEKNTEAFF. The CDR3 nucleotides are TGTGCCAGCAGCCCGTTCGGGACGGAGAAGAACACTGAAGCTTTCTTT.